A single sample gave rise to the 17 T cell receptor beta chains below, sequenced in a study of control samples from healthy donors and cancer patients. Profiling relied on immunoSEQ multiplex PCR, and the TCRdb table lists in-frame clones only, not all of them. The sample contains about 170,000 clones, roughly 93% of which appear only once. Sequencing was done on a sample of blood. The receptors here all came from an older woman in good health.

This rearrangement joins TRBV27 to TRBJ1-2; tentative D call: TRBD1 (6 bases). The CDR3 covers 13 residues. V lost 3 bases and J 4 bases, leaving 9 bases between the germline ends. Per germline, CDR1 MNHEY and CDR2 SMNVEV (reference sequence). DNA for the CDR3: TGTGCCAGCAGTTTTAGGGGGACCTATGGCTACACCTTC. Protein: CASSFRGTYGYTF.

The chain links TRBV7-2 to TRBJ1-3, with D unresolved. This CDR3 is 13 amino acids long. Trimming shortened V by 2 bases and J by 6 bases, and 8 bases separated the two germline ends. Germline CDR1 and CDR2: SGHTA and FQGNSA. CDR3 residues: CASSLNWINTIYF. The CDR3 DNA reads TGTGCCAGCAGCTTAAACTGGATAAACACCATATATTTT.

CDR3 amino acids: CASSLEYGQAPYEQYF. The CDR3 bases are TGTGCCAGCAGCTTAGAATACGGACAGGCCCCCTACGAGCAGTACTTC. The V and J genes are TRBV7-9 and TRBJ2-7; 7 bases line up with TRBD1. The CDR3 is 16 amino acids. Germline-derived CDR1 and CDR2 are SEHNR and FQNEAQ (reference sequence). The trim removed 1 base at V and 2 bases at J, leaving 8 bases unmatched.

The chain links TRBV7-2 to TRBJ1-2, with 7 bases fitting TRBD1. CDR3 length equals 14 residues. CDR1 and CDR2 from the germline V gene are SGHTA and FQGNSA. V trimming: 5 bases; J trimming: 4 bases; junction bases outside the gene matches: 7. The chain's CDR3 is CASSHKTGTYGYTF. The CDR3 bases are TGTGCCAGCAGCCATAAGACAGGGACCTATGGCTACACCTTC.

The rearrangement joins TRBV9 to TRBJ1-1, with D tentatively TRBD1 (5 bases). Germline loops: CDR1 SGDLS, CDR2 YYNGEE. This CDR3 has 9 residues. V dropped 7 bases and J dropped 11 bases, with 9 bases sitting between them. The CDR3 here is CASPRGAFF. CDR3 DNA sequence: TGTGCCAGCCCTCGGGGGGCTTTCTTT.

This clone was counted once. V is TRBV5-4 and J is TRBJ2-7, with D possibly matching TRBD1 (5 bases). V lost 4 bases to trimming and J lost 2 bases, with 13 bases between them. Germline values: CDR1 SGHNT, CDR2 YYREEE (reference sequence). The CDR3 length is 14 residues. The CDR3 here is CASSPRTGTYEQYF. The CDR3 nucleotides read TGTGCCAGCAGCCCGAGAACAGGTACCTACGAGCAGTACTTC.

The chain joins TRBV5-4 to TRBJ1-1; TRBD1 is a possible D gene (5 bases). CDR3 length equals 15 residues. Between the trimmed V and J ends, which lost 4 bases and 2 bases, there was a span of 15 bases. Germline CDR1 reads SGHNT; CDR2 reads YYREEE (reference sequence). The DNA of the CDR3 is TGTGCCAGCAGCCCGGGGCGGGGCACAAACACTGAAGCTTTCTTT. It codes for CASSPGRGTNTEAFF.

This rearrangement joins TRBV11-2 to TRBJ2-5; no definite D call. Germline loops: CDR1 SGHAT, CDR2 FQNNGV. There are 12 residues in the CDR3. Trimming pared 9 bases from V and 2 bases from J, leaving 10 bases between. The CDR3 region has the DNA TGTGCCAGTATAGGAGCTCAAGAGACCCAGTACTTC. Its protein product is CASIGAQETQYF.

This chain links TRBV5-1 with TRBJ1-1; 8 positions agree with TRBD1. This CDR3 region has 15 residues. J gave up 4 bases and V 3 bases, and 8 bases lay outside the gene matches. Looked up from germline, CDR1 is SGHRS and CDR2 is YFSETQ. The CDR3, as DNA: TGCGCCAGCAGCTATGGGGCAGGGGGCTCCACTGAAGCTTTCTTT. Protein: CASSYGAGGSTEAFF.

The chain has TRBV27 and TRBJ1-1, with D possibly being TRBD1 (6 bases). Germline V gene sequence: CDR1 MNHEY, CDR2 SMNVEV (reference sequence). Deletions cut 4 bases from V and 5 bases from J, with 23 bases between. This CDR3 comprises 17 residues. The CDR3 here is CASSSTITLRGSTEAFF. In nucleotides, the CDR3 is TGTGCCAGCAGTTCTACTATTACCCTCAGGGGATCTACTGAAGCTTTCTTT.

The J gene is TRBJ1-1, the V gene TRBV2; no reliable D call. V lost 8 bases, J lost 0 bases, and 10 bases lay in between. Germline V CDR1 and CDR2: SNHLY, FYNNEI. This CDR3 is 13 amino acids long. The CDR3, as DNA: TGTGCCAGCTTGGGCGAAATGAACACTGAAGCTTTCTTT. Amino acid sequence: CASLGEMNTEAFF. Using reference TRBV2 and TRBJ1-1 for the parts outside the CDR3, the full variable domain is EPEVTQTPSHQVTQMGQEVILRCVPISNHLYFYWYRQILGQKVEFLVSFYNNEISEKSEIFDDQFSVERPDGSNFTLKIRSTKLEDSAMYFCASLGEMNTEAFFGQGTRLTVV.

The CDR3 DNA is TGTGCCAGCAGCTTTGGCGGGGGACCCCAAGAGACCCAGTACTTC. It yields the protein CASSFGGGPQETQYF. The chain recombines TRBV7-9 with TRBJ2-5; 7 bases match TRBD2. This CDR3 comprises 15 residues. V was pared by 3 bases and J by 1 base, with 5 bases of the junction left unmatched. CDR1 is SEHNR and CDR2 is FQNEAQ in the germline V gene (reference sequence).

The gene calls are TRBV11-3 and TRBJ2-5; 7 bases align to TRBD1. The V and J ends lost 5 bases and 5 bases, in that order; junction bases with no gene match: 5. Germline-derived CDR1 and CDR2 are SGHNT and YENEEA. The CDR3 runs to 13 residues. CDR3 protein: CASSVQGQETQYF. DNA of the CDR3: TGTGCCAGCAGCGTCCAGGGACAGGAGACCCAGTACTTC. The full variable domain, in which reference TRBV11-3 and TRBJ2-5 provide the parts outside the CDR3, is EAGVVQSPRYKIIEKKQPVAFWCNPISGHNTLYWYLQNLGQGPELLIRYENEEAVDDSQLPKDRFSAERLKGVDSTLKIQPAELGDSAVYLCASSVQGQETQYFGPGTRLLVL.

The chain couples TRBV2 to TRBJ1-1; TRBD1 agrees at 8 bases. CDR1 SNHLY and CDR2 FYNNEI come from the germline V gene. This CDR3 spans 15 amino acids. J was trimmed by 3 bases and V by 6 bases; bases with no gene match: 9. CDR3 region: CASRPTGGGYTEAFF. In DNA form, the CDR3 reads TGTGCCAGCAGACCTACAGGGGGTGGATACACTGAAGCTTTCTTT.

The chain has TRBV7-2 and TRBJ2-6; 7 bases are a match to TRBD1. This CDR3 is built from 18 residues. Germline V gene lookup returns CDR1 SGHTA and CDR2 FQGNSA. V lost 5 bases, J lost 0 bases, and 10 bases stayed unmatched. CDR3 nucleotides: TGTGCCAGCAGCGCGAGGACAGGTTCGGACTCTGGGGCCAACGTCCTGACTTTC. Translating it yields CASSARTGSDSGANVLTF.

The rearrangement links TRBV25-1 to TRBJ1-5, with D perhaps matching TRBD1 (6 bases). The CDR3 is 16 amino acids. CDR1 MGHDK and CDR2 SYGVNS come from the germline V gene. V dropped 2 bases and J dropped 5 bases, with 16 bases sitting between them. The CDR3 bases are TGTGCCAGCAGTGAAGGCCAAGGGGGGTCCGATCAGCCCCAGCATTTT. Residues: CASSEGQGGSDQPQHF.

The V gene is TRBV29-1, the J gene TRBJ2-7, with TRBD1 matching over 7 bases. The V segment lost 7 bases and the J segment 2 bases; nucleotides outside the gene matches: 5. The CDR3 runs 12 residues. Germline lookup yields CDR1 SQVTM and CDR2 ANQGSEA. CDR3 sequence (DNA): TGCAGCGCCCGGGACAGACCCTACGAGCAGTACTTC. Its protein is CSARDRPYEQYF.